The 17 T cell receptor beta chains listed next were all sequenced from one sample in a study of blood T cell repertoires in COVID-19. Measured with immunoSEQ multiplex PCR; TCRdb has only the in-frame clones, and not every one. This table has under 300,000 clones, roughly three quarters appearing once. Sequencing used peripheral blood. The origin of the receptors is a woman between 35 and 50 years old with active or convalescent COVID-19.

The genes are TRBV9 and TRBJ2-3; D is possibly TRBD2 (6 bases). CDR1 is SGDLS and CDR2 is YYNGEE in the germline V gene. This CDR3 is 19 amino acids long. V gave up 0 bases and J gave up 7 bases, with 27 bases separating them. The CDR3 here is CASSVDPFRGGEIRNTQYF. The CDR3 nucleotides are TGTGCCAGCAGCGTAGACCCTTTCCGGGGCGGGGAAATAAGAAATACGCAGTATTTT.

V is TRBV10-2 and J is TRBJ2-2; possible D gene TRBD1, 6 bases. This CDR3 contains 14 residues. From germline, CDR1 is WSHSY and CDR2 SAAADI. The V end lost 9 bases, the J end lost 7 bases, and 18 bases lay between the germline ends. This CDR3 is CASYTGLENGELFF. The CDR3 coding sequence is TGCGCCAGTTATACAGGGTTGGAAAACGGGGAGCTGTTTTTT.

This clone turned up a few times. This rearrangement joins TRBV30 to TRBJ1-2; D possibly corresponds to TRBD1 (5 bases). The CDR3 runs 13 residues. Germline V gene sequence: CDR1 GTSNPN, CDR2 SVGIG (reference sequence). The V end was cut by 1 base, the J end by 2 bases, with 8 bases between. The CDR3 here is CAWSGPGNYGYTF. In DNA, the CDR3 is TGTGCCTGGAGTGGCCCAGGGAACTATGGCTACACCTTC.

The V gene is TRBV7-2, the J gene TRBJ1-5; unclear D gene. Trimming stripped 3 bases from V and 5 bases from J, with 14 bases between. CDR3 length equals 15 residues. From germline, CDR1 is SGHTA and CDR2 FQGNSA. The DNA of the CDR3 is TGTGCCAGCAGCTTTGGCCAGGAAACTTATCAGCCCCAGCATTTT. This codes for CASSFGQETYQPQHF.

The chain joins TRBV12-3 or TRBV12-4 to TRBJ1-1, with D uncertain. The CDR3 is 12 amino acids. Trimming shortened V by 3 bases and J by 5 bases, and 7 bases separated the two germline ends. This chain's CDR3 is CASSFEMTEAFF. Written as DNA, the CDR3 is TGTGCCAGCAGTTTTGAGATGACTGAAGCTTTCTTT.

This rearrangement joins TRBV9 to TRBJ1-5; TRBD1 is a possible D gene (5 bases). CDR3 length equals 15 residues. Trimming removed 3 bases at V and 0 bases at J, with 10 bases between. Germline CDR1 and CDR2: SGDLS and YYNGEE. CDR3 sequence (DNA): TGTGCCAGCAGCGAGGGGAGGGTTAGCAATCAGCCCCAGCATTTT. Its translation is CASSEGRVSNQPQHF.

The chain carries TRBV19 and TRBJ1-2, with D possibly being TRBD1 (5 bases). V dropped 7 bases and J dropped 2 bases, with 11 bases sitting between them. The CDR3 has 13 amino acids. Germline lookup yields CDR1 LNHDA and CDR2 SQIVND (reference sequence). CDR3 protein: CASTTSGNYGYTF. The CDR3 region has the DNA TGTGCCAGTACCACATCAGGGAACTATGGCTACACCTTC.

Many counts were recorded for this clone. This chain joins TRBV4-1 and TRBJ1-1, with D tentatively TRBD1 (6 bases). Germline V lookup: CDR1 MGHRA, CDR2 YSYEKL. The CDR3 contains 19 residues. The V and J ends lost 0 bases and 1 base respectively, with 21 bases between them. The CDR3 coding sequence is TGCGCCAGCAGCCAAGATCCCCGGGACACCCCCTTCGGGAACACTGAAGCTTTCTTT. Its protein is CASSQDPRDTPFGNTEAFF.

The V gene is TRBV7-3, the J gene TRBJ1-2; 8 bases are a match to TRBD1. V dropped 1 base and J dropped 6; count of bases not matched to a gene: 10. The CDR3 is 16 residues long. Germline CDR1 is SGHTA and CDR2 is FQGTGA. CDR3 nucleotide sequence: TGTGCCAGCAGCTTAAGGTCTGGCCAGGGGGCGGATGGCTACACCTTC. It yields the protein CASSLRSGQGADGYTF.

The genes are TRBV3-1 (or the pseudogene TRBV3-2) and TRBJ1-3, with a tentative D call TRBD1 (5 bases). Looked up from germline, CDR1 is LGHDT and CDR2 is YNNKEL (reference sequence). V was clipped by 5 bases and J by 0 bases, with 14 bases between them. The CDR3 consists of 16 residues. The CDR3 protein is CASSTLPQGSGNTIYF. CDR3 in DNA: TGTGCCAGCAGCACCCTCCCCCAGGGCTCTGGAAACACCATATATTTT.

This chain joins TRBV18 and TRBJ1-2; weak D call: TRBD1 (6 bases). The CDR3 sequence is 11 residues long. Germline-derived CDR1 and CDR2 are KGHSH and LQKENI. V lost 4 bases to trimming and J lost 6 bases, with 6 bases between them. CDR3 coding DNA: TGTGCCAGCTCACAGGGGGATGGCTACACCTTC. Its protein product is CASSQGDGYTF.

A single count supports this clone. V is TRBV20-1 and J is TRBJ2-2, with D unclear. Between the trimmed V and J ends, which lost 3 bases and 0 bases, there was a span of 11 bases. Germline V gives CDR1 DFQATT, CDR2 SNEGSKA (reference sequence). The CDR3 has 15 residues. The CDR3 protein is CSASVNSANTGELFF. CDR3 in DNA: TGCAGTGCTAGTGTTAATTCCGCGAACACCGGGGAGCTGTTTTTT.

The CDR3 bases are TGTGCCAGCAGTGAAGCGCTTCGCACCCCGGGGTATGGCTACACCTTC. Translation: CASSEALRTPGYGYTF. The chain recombines TRBV6-1 with TRBJ1-2, with D unresolved. Germline V gene data show CDR1 as MNHNS and CDR2 as SASEGT. This CDR3 is 16 amino acids long. V was trimmed by 0 bases and J by 5 bases, leaving 16 bases between them.

This clone was seen a handful of times. The gene calls are TRBV15 and TRBJ1-2; D is uncertain. V shed 1 base and J shed 6 bases, with 12 bases lying between them. Per the germline V gene, CDR1 is LNHNV and CDR2 is YYDKDF (reference sequence). The CDR3 is 14 residues long. DNA for the CDR3: TGTGCCACCAGCAGAGGAAGGGAGACCGATGGCTACACCTTC. This codes for CATSRGRETDGYTF. The entire variable domain, with the rest obtained from reference TRBV15 and TRBJ1-2, is as follows: DAMVIQNPRYQVTQFGKPVTLSCSQTLNHNVMYWYQQKSSQAPKLLFHYYDKDFNNEADTPDNFQSRRPNTSFCFLDIRSPGLGDTAMYLCATSRGRETDGYTFGSGTRLTVV.

V and J are TRBV5-1 and TRBJ1-3; no definite D call. With 0 bases removed from V and 0 bases from J, the gap between germline ends came to 10 bases. This CDR3 is 16 amino acids long. In germline, CDR1 is SGHRS, CDR2 YFSETQ. Here the CDR3 DNA reads TGCGCCAGCAGCTTGGGGCCATCCCGCTCTGGAAACACCATATATTTT. It specifies CASSLGPSRSGNTIYF.

The chain combines TRBV5-4 with TRBJ2-5; TRBD2 aligns across 8 bases. CDR3 length equals 15 residues. V dropped 2 bases and J dropped 2; count of bases not matched to a gene: 5. Germline V lookup: CDR1 SGHNT, CDR2 YYREEE (reference sequence). CDR3 sequence reads: CASSFRLAQQETQYF. In DNA, the CDR3 is TGTGCCAGCAGCTTTAGACTAGCGCAGCAAGAGACCCAGTACTTC.

This sequence joins TRBV4-2 and TRBJ1-5, with TRBD1 as a possible D gene (5 bases). Germline loops: CDR1 LGHNA, CDR2 YNFKEQ. The CDR3 has 15 amino acids. V shed 2 bases and J shed 5 bases, with 13 bases lying between them. The CDR3 loop is CASSQSRGGDQPQHF. CDR3 DNA sequence: TGTGCCAGCAGCCAAAGCCGCGGGGGTGATCAGCCCCAGCATTTT.